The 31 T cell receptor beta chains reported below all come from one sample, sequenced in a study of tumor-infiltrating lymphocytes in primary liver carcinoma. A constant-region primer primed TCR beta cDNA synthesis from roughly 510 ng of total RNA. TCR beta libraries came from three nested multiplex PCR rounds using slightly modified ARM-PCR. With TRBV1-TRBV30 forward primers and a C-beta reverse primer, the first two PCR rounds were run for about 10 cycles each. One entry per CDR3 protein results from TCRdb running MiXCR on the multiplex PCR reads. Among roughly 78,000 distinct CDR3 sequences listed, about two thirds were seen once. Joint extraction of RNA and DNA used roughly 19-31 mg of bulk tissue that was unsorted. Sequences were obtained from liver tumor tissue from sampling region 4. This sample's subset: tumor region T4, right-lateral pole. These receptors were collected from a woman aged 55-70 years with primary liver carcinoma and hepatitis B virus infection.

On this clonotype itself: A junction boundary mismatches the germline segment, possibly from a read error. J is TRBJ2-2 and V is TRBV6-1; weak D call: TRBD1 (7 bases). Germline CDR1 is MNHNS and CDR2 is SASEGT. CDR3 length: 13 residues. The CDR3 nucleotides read TGCGCCAGCAGTGTCAGGGGGGCCGGGGAGCTGTTTTTT. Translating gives CASSVRGAGELFF.

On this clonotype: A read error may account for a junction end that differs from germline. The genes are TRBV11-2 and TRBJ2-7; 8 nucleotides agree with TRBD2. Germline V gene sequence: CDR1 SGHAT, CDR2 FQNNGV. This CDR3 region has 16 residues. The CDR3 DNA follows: TGTGCCCGCACGACTCCTGGGCGGGAGGCAAGGAGGGAGCAGTGCTTC. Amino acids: CARTTPGREARREQCF.

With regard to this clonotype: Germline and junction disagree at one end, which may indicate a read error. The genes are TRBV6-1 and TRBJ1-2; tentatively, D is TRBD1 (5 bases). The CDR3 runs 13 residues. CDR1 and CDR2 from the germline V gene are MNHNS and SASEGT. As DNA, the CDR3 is TGTGCCAGCATCGGGCCAGGGTACTATGGCTTCACCTTC. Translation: CASIGPGYYGFTF.

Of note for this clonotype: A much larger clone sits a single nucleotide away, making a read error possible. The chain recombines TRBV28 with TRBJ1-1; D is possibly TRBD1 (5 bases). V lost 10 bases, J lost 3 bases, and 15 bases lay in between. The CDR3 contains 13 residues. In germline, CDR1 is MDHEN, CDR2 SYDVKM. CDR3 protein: CAIYRDSYTEAFF. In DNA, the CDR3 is TGTGCCATTTACCGGGACTCGTACACTGAAGCTTTCTTT.

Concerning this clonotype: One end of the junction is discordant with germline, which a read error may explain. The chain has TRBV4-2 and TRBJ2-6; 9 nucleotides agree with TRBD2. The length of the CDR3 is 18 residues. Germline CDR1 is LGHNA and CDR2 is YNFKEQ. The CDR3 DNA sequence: TGTGCCAGCAGCCAAGATTTTAGCGGGAGATCTGGGGCCAACATCCTGACTTTC. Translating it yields CASSQDFSGRSGANILTF.

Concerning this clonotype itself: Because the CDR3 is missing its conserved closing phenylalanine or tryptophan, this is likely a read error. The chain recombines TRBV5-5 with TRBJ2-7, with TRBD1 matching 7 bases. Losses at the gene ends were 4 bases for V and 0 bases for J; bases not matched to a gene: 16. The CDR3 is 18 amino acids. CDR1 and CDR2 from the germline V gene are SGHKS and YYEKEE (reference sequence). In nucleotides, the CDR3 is TGTGCCAGCAGCCCCAGAGGGACCGGAAGGGACAGCTCCTACGAGCAGTACTTA. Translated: CASSPRGTGRDSSYEQYL.

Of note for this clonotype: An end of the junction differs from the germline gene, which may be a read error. The CDR3 region is CAGSLASGAGGYEQYF. The CDR3 coding sequence is TGTGCCGGTAGCTTAGCGTCGGGGGCAGGAGGCTACGAGCAGTACTTT. V gene TRBV11-2 combines with J gene TRBJ2-7; tentatively, D is TRBD1 or TRBD2 (6 bases each). The germline V gene encodes CDR1 SGHAT and CDR2 FQNNGV. This CDR3 is built from 16 residues.

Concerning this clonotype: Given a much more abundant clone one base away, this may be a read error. Here the CDR3 reads CASSFTGGADGYTF. In DNA, the CDR3 is TGTGCCAGCAGTTTCACCGGTGGGGCAGATGGCTACACCTTC. The chain has TRBV12-3 or TRBV12-4 and TRBJ1-2, with a weak D call TRBD1 (5 bases). This CDR3 region has 14 residues. Trimming stripped 3 bases from V and 6 bases from J, with 14 bases between.

DNA of the CDR3: TGTGCCAGCTCACTTCAAACGGGACAGGGGCACGAGCAGTACTTC. Its translation is CASSLQTGQGHEQYF. The chain couples TRBV18 to TRBJ2-7; 10 bases map to TRBD1. Germline trimming cut 4 bases from V and 5 bases from J; bases unmatched to any gene: 8. The CDR3 runs 15 residues. Germline CDR1 reads KGHSH; CDR2 reads LQKENI.

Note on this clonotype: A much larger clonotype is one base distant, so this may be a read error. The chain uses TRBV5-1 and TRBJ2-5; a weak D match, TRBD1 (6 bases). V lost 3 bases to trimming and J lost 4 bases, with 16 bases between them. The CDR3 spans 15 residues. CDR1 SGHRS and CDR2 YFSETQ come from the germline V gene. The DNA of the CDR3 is TGCGCCAGCAGCTCAGGGGACATGGATGGAGAGACCCAGTACTTC. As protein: CASSSGDMDGETQYF.

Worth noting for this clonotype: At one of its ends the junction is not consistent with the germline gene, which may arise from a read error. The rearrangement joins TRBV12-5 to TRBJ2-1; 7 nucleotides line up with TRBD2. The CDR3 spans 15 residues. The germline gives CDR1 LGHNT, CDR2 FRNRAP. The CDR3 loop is CASGLVGGSIDEQFF. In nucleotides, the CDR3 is TGTGCTAGTGGTTTGGTCGGGGGGAGTATCGATGAACAGTTCTTC.

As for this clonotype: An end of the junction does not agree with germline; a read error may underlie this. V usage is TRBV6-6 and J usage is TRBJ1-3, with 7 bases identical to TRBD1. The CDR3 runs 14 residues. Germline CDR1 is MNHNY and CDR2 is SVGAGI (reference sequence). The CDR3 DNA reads TGTGCCAGCAGTACCCGGGACAGCGGAAACTCCATATATTTC. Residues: CASSTRDSGNSIYF.

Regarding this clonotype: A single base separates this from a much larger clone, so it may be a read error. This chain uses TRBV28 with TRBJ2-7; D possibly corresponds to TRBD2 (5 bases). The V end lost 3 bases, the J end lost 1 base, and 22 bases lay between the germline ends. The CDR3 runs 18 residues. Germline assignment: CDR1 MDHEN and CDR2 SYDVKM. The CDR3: CASSFSGLNWRRSYEQYF. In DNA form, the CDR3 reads TGTGCCAGCAGTTTCTCCGGGCTCAACTGGAGGAGGTCCTACGAGCAGTACTTC.

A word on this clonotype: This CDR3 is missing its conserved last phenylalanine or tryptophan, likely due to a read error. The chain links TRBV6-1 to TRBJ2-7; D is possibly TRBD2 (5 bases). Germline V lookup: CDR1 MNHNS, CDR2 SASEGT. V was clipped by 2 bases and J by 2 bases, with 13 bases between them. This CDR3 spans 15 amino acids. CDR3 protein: CASSESGLATYEQYS. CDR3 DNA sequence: TGTGCCAGCAGTGAATCAGGACTCGCAACCTACGAGCAGTACTCC.

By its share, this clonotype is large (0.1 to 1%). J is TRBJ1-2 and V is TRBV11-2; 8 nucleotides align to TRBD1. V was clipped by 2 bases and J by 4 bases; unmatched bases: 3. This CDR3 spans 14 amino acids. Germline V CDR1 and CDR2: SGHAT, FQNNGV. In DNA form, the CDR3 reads TGTGCCAGCAGCTTAATCGGACAGGGCTATGGCTACACCTTC. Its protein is CASSLIGQGYGYTF.

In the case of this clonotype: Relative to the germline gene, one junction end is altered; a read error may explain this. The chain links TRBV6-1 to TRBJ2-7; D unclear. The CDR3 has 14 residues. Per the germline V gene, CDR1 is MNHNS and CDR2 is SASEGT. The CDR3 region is CTSCLLTYEVEQYF. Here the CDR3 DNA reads TGTACCAGCTGCCTACTTACCTACGAGGTGGAGCAGTACTTC.

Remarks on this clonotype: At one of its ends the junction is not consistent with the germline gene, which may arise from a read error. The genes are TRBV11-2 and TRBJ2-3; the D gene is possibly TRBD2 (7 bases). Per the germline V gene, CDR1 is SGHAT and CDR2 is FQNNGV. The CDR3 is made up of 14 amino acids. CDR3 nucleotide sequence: TGTGCCAGCAGCTCGGGGAGGGGGGGCGATACGCGGTATTTT. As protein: CASSSGRGGDTRYF. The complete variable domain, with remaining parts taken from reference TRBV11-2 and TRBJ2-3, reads EAGVAQSPRYKIIEKRQSVAFWCNPISGHATLYWYQQILGQGPKLLIQFQNNGVVDDSQLPKDRFSAERLKGVDSTLKIQPAKLEDSAVYLCASSSGRGGDTRYFGPGTRLTVL.

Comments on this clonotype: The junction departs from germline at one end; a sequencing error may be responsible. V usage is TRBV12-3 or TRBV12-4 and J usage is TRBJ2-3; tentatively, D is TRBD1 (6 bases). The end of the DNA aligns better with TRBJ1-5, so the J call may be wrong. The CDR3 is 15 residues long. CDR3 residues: CASSRGQISTDTQHF. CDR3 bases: TGTGCAAGCAGCCGCGGACAGATTAGCACAGATACGCAGCATTTT.

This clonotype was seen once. This CDR3 is CASSLRGRSTGAFF. The DNA for the CDR3 is TGTGCCAGCAGTTTAAGGGGGCGAAGCACTGGAGCATTCTTT. The chain links TRBV12-3 or TRBV12-4 to TRBJ1-1; 7 bases line up with TRBD1. The CDR3 extends over 14 amino acids. V shed 2 bases, J shed 14 bases, and the junction held 14 bases outside the gene matches.

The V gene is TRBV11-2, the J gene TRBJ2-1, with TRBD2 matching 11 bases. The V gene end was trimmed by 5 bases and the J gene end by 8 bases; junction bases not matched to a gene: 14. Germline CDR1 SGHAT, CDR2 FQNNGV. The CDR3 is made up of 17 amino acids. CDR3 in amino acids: CASSRILAGGLGDEQFF. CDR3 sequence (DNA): TGTGCCAGCAGCAGGATATTAGCGGGAGGGCTGGGGGATGAGCAGTTCTTC.

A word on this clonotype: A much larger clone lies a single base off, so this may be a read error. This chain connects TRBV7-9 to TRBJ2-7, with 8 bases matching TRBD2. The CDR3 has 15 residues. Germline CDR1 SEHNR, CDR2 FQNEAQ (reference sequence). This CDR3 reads CACSPGGGFNDEQYF. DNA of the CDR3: TGTGCCTGCAGCCCGGGGGGGGGGTTTAACGACGAGCAGTACTTC. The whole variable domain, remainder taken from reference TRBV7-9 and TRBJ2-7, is DTGVSQNPRHKITKRGQNVTFRCDPISEHNRLYWYRQTLGQGPEFLTYFQNEAQLEKSRLLSDRFSAERPKGSFSTLEIQRTEQGDSAMYLCACSPGGGFNDEQYFGPGTRLTVT.

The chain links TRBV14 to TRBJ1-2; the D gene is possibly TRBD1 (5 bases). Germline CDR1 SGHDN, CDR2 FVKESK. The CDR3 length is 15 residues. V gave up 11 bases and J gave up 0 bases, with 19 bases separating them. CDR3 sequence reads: CACRPRGRANYGYTF. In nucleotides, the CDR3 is TGTGCCTGTCGGCCAAGGGGTAGAGCTAACTATGGCTACACCTTC. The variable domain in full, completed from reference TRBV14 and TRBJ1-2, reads EAGVTQFPSHSVIEKGQTVTLRCDPISGHDNLYWYRRVMGKEIKFLLHFVKESKQDESGMPNNRFLAERTGGTYSTLKVQPAELEDSGVYFCACRPRGRANYGYTFGSGTRLTVV.

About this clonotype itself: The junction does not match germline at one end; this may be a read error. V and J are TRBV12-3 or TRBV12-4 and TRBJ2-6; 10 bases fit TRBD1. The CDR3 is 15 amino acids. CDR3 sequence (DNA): TGTGACAGCAATGGGGGACAGGGGTGGGCCAACGTCCTGACTTTC. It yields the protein CDSNGGQGWANVLTF.

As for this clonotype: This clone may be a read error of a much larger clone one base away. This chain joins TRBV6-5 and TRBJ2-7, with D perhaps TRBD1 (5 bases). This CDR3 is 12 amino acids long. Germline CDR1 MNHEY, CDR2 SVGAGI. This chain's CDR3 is CVSSVRQGEQYF. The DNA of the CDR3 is TGTGTCAGCAGTGTCCGGCAGGGCGAGCAGTACTTC.

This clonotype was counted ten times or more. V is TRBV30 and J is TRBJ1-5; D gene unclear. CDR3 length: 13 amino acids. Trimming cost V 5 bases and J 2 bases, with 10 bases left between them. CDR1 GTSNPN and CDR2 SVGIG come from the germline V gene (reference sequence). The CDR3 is CAWSINRNQPQHF. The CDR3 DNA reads TGTGCCTGGTCCATAAATCGCAATCAGCCCCAGCATTTT.

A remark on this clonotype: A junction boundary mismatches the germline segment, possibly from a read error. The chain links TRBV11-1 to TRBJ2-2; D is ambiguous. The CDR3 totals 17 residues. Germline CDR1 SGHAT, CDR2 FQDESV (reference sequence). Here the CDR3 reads CASSARLFLVSTGELFF. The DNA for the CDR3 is TGCGCCAGCAGCGCCCGGCTATTCCTAGTTAGCACCGGGGAGCTGTTTTTT.

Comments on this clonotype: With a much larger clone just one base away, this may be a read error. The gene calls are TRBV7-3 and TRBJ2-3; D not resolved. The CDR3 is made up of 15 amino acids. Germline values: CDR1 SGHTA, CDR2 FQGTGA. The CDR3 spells CACSASIGSTDTQYF. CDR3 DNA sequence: TGTGCCTGCAGCGCCTCGATAGGTAGCACAGATACGCAGTATTTT.

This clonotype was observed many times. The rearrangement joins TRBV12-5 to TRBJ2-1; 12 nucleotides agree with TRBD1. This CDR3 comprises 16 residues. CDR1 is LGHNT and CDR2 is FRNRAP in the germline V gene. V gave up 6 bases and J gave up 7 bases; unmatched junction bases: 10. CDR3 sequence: CASGQGQGAPGNEQFF. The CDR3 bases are TGTGCTAGTGGGCAGGGACAGGGGGCCCCCGGTAATGAGCAGTTCTTC. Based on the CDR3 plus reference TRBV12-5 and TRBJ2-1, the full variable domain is DARVTQTPRHKVTEMGQEVTMRCQPILGHNTVFWYRQTMMQGLELLAYFRNRAPLDDSGMPKDRFSAEMPDATLATLKIQPSEPRDSAVYFCASGQGQGAPGNEQFFGPGTRLTVL.

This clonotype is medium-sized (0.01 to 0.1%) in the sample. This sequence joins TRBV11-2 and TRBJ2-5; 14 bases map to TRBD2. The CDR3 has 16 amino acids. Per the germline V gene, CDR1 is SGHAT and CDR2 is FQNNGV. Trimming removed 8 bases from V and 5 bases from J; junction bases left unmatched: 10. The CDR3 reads CASGRLAGGPGETQYF. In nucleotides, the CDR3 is TGTGCCAGCGGAAGACTAGCGGGAGGGCCAGGGGAGACCCAGTACTTC. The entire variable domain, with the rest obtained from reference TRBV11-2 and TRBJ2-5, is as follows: EAGVAQSPRYKIIEKRQSVAFWCNPISGHATLYWYQQILGQGPKLLIQFQNNGVVDDSQLPKDRFSAERLKGVDSTLKIQPAKLEDSAVYLCASGRLAGGPGETQYFGPGTRLLVL.

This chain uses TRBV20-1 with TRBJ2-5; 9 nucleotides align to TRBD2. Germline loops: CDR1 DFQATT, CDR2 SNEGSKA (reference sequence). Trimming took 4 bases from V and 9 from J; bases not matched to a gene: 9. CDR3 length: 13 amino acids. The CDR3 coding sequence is TGCAGTGCTATTAGCGGGAGTCTGGAGCCCCAGTACTTC. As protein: CSAISGSLEPQYF.

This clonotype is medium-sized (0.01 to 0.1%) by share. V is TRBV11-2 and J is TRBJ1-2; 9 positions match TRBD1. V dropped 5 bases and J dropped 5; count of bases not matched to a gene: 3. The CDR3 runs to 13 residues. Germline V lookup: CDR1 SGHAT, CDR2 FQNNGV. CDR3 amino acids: CASSMTGGYGYTF. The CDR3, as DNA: TGTGCCAGCAGCATGACAGGGGGGTATGGCTACACCTTC.